This paragraph covers one T cell receptor beta chain sequence. TCRdb's copy holds only in-frame clones and misses some; the assay was immunoSEQ multiplex PCR. The sample lists about 200,000 clones; 86% were seen once. In terms of age and location, participants ranged from about 18 to 90 years and lived in about two dozen US areas. Cohort assignment relied on participant-reported clinical history. These data are taken from a study of blood T cell repertoires in COVID-19. Study-wide context: T cells, B-cell-depleted T cells, or PBMCs provided the cDNA or gDNA that served as material.

CDR1 and CDR2 from the germline V gene are ENHRY and SYGVKD. V was pared by 0 bases and J by 1 base, with 10 bases between. The CDR3 spans 15 residues. The sequencing input was PBMCs or T cells enriched from blood (not recorded which). The chain uses TRBV10-3 and TRBJ2-7; TRBD2 is a possible D gene (7 bases). The TCR comes from a woman in her twenties or thirties who had been exposed to COVID-19. The CDR3 here is CAISESRGQSYEQYF. The CDR3 bases are TGTGCCATCAGTGAGTCGCGGGGGCAATCCTACGAGCAGTACTTC.